The TCR beta chain described here comes from a study of radiotherapy plus CTLA-4 blockade in lung cancer. Turning to the study itself: Disease control reached roughly 33%, with objective responses in under 20%.

This clone was counted between two and nine times. Antigen specificity is unknown. Profiled with immunoSEQ multiplex PCR; TCRdb holds only in-frame clones, not every one. The sample has fewer than 100,000 clones, roughly four fifths seen once; the top ten hold under 0.85%. Patients with chemo-refractory metastatic non-small-cell lung cancer received focal radiation plus CTLA-4 blockade with ipilimumab. The CDR3 has 13 residues. V shed 4 bases and J 7 bases; nucleotides not matched to a gene: 7. The germline V gene has CDR1 SGHDT and CDR2 YYEEEE. Regarding the study as a whole: Blood TCR clones of tumor origin expanded after radiotherapy plus ipilimumab. Per reports, early blood T cell clone dynamics, plus interferon-beta, forecast response most strongly.

The chain recombines TRBV5-6 with TRBJ1-2, with 7 bases matching TRBD1. The sequencing here drew on peripheral blood, taken from a patient treated with radiotherapy plus ipilimumab. The sequence was obtained from a human donor with non-small cell lung cancer who had stable disease on radiotherapy plus ipilimumab. The CDR3 loop is CASSIGTAGGYTF. The CDR3 DNA is TGTGCCAGCAGCATAGGGACAGCCGGTGGCTACACCTTC. The variable domain in full, completed from reference TRBV5-6 and TRBJ1-2, reads DAGVTQSPTHLIKTRGQQVTLRCSPKSGHDTVSWYQQALGQGPQFIFQYYEEEERQRGNFPDRFSGHQFPNYSSELNVNALLLGDSALYLCASSIGTAGGYTFGSGTRLTVV.